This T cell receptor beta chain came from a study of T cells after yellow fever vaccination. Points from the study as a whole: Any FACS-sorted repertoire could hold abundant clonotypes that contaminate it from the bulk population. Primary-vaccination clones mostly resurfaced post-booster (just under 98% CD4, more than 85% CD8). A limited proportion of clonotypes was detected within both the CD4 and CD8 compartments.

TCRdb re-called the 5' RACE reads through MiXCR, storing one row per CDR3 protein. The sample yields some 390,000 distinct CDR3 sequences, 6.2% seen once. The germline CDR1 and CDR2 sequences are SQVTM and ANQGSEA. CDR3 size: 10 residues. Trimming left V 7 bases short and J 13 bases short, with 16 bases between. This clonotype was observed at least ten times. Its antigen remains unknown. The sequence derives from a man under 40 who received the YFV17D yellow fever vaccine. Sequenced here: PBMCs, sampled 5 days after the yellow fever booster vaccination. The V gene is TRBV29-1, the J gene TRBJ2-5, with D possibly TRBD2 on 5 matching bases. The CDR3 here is CSADFAGVYF. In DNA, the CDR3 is TGCAGCGCCGATTTTGCCGGGGTGTACTTC.